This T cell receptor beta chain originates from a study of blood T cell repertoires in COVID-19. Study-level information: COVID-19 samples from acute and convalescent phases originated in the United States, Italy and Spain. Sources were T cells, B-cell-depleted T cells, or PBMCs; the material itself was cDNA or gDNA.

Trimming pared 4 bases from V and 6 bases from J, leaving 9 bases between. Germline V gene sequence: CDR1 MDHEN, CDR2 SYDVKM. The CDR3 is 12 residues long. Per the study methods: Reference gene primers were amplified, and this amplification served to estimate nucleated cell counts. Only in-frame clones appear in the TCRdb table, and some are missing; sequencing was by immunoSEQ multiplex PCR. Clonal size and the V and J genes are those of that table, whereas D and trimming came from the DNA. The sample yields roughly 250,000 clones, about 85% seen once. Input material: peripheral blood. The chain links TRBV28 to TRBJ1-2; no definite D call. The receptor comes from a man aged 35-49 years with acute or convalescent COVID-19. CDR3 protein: CASSWREDGYTF. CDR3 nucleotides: TGTGCCAGCAGTTGGCGGGAGGATGGCTACACCTTC.